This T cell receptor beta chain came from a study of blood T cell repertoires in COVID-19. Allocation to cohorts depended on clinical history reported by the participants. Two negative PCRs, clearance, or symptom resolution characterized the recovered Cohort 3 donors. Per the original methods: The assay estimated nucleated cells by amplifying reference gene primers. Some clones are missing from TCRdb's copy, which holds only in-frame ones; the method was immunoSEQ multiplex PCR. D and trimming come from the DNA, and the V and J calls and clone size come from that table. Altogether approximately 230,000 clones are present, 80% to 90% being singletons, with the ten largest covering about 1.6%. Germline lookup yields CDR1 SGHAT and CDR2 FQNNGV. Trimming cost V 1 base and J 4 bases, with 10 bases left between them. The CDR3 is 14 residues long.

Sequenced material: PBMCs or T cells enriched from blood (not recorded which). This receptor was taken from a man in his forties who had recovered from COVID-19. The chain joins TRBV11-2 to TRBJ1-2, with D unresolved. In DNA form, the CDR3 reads TGTGCCAGCAGCTTAGGAGGATCGGGCTATGGCTACACCTTC. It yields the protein CASSLGGSGYGYTF.